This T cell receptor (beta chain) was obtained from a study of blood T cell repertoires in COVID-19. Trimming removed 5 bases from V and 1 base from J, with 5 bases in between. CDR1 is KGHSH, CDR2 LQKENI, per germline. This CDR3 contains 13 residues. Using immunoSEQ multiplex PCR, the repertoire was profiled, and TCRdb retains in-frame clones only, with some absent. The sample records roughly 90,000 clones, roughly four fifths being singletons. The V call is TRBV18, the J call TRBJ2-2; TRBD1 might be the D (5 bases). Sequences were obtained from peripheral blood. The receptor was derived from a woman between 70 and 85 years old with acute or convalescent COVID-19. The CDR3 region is CASSGQNTGELFF. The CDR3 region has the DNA TGTGCCAGCTCAGGACAGAACACCGGGGAGCTGTTTTTT.